The 20 T cell receptor beta chains below were found in one sample sequenced in a study of blood T cell repertoires in COVID-19. Only in-frame clones appear in the TCRdb table, and some are missing; sequencing was by immunoSEQ multiplex PCR. The sample has under 35,000 clones, over 80% seen once. The source material was peripheral blood. All receptors derive from a man between 70 and 80 years old with acute or convalescent COVID-19.

The J gene is TRBJ2-2, the V gene TRBV5-4; 8 bases agree with TRBD1. J was trimmed by 6 bases and V by 3 bases; bases with no gene match: 7. This CDR3 contains 15 residues. Germline lookup yields CDR1 SGHNT and CDR2 YYREEE (reference sequence). The CDR3 DNA reads TGTGCCAGCAGCTCTGCAGGGGGCAGGGCCGGGGAGCTGTTTTTT. Translated, it gives CASSSAGGRAGELFF.

J is TRBJ1-2 and V is TRBV28; 7 bases are shared with TRBD1. V shed 6 bases and J 8 bases; nucleotides not matched to a gene: 12. Germline CDR1 and CDR2: MDHEN and SYDVKM. CDR3 length: 14 residues. CDR3 DNA: TGTGCCAGCAGATCTTTTGAGGGGGCGCGAGGCTACACCTTC. It encodes CASRSFEGARGYTF.

This chain joins TRBV6-5 and TRBJ1-5, with D perhaps matching TRBD1 (6 bases). V was clipped by 6 bases and J by 6 bases, with 15 bases between them. This CDR3 spans 14 amino acids. In germline, CDR1 is MNHEY, CDR2 SVGAGI. CDR3 residues: CASSGQLTSQPQHF. In DNA form, the CDR3 reads TGTGCCAGCAGCGGACAGTTAACCTCTCAGCCCCAGCATTTT.

The chain carries TRBV29-1 and TRBJ2-7; maybe TRBD1 (6 bases). Germline loops: CDR1 SQVTM, CDR2 ANQGSEA. Deletions cut 4 bases from V and 2 bases from J, with 18 bases between. This CDR3 is 15 amino acids long. In DNA, the CDR3 is TGCAGCGTTGTAATGACAGGCCAGATCCCCTACGAGCAGTACTTC. Amino acid sequence: CSVVMTGQIPYEQYF.

The chain links TRBV4-1 to TRBJ1-5; perhaps TRBD1 as D (6 bases). Germline V CDR1 and CDR2: MGHRA, YSYEKL. CDR3 length: 19 amino acids. V lost 2 bases and J lost 2, with 22 bases in between. The CDR3 region is CASSQSQNAGGGGNQPQHF. The CDR3 bases are TGCGCCAGCAGCCAAAGTCAAAACGCTGGGGGCGGTGGCAATCAGCCCCAGCATTTT.

The chain combines TRBV9 with TRBJ1-2; 7 bases are a match to TRBD1. Germline V lookup: CDR1 SGDLS, CDR2 YYNGEE. Trimming took 4 bases from V and 2 from J; bases not matched to a gene: 5. This CDR3 comprises 14 residues. CDR3 residues: CASSSRQGNYGYTF. The CDR3, as DNA: TGTGCCAGCAGCTCCCGACAGGGCAACTATGGCTACACCTTC.

This chain connects TRBV10-3 to TRBJ2-1, with TRBD1 identical over 9 bases. The length of the CDR3 is 15 residues. The ends lost 0 bases at V and 6 bases at J; junction bases unmatched: 3. CDR1 and CDR2 (germline): ENHRY, SYGVKD. CDR3 residues: CAISESDRGGNEQFF. The CDR3 DNA sequence: TGTGCCATCAGTGAGTCGGACAGGGGAGGCAATGAGCAGTTCTTC.

This rearrangement joins TRBV18 to TRBJ1-4; 7 bases agree with TRBD1. The CDR3 is made up of 15 amino acids. Germline assignment: CDR1 KGHSH and CDR2 LQKENI. V trimming: 2 bases; J trimming: 5 bases; junction bases outside the gene matches: 5. CDR3 sequence reads: CASSPETGTNEKLFF. DNA of the CDR3: TGTGCCAGCTCACCAGAGACAGGGACAAATGAAAAACTGTTTTTT. Filled out from reference TRBV18 and TRBJ1-4, the complete variable domain reads NAGVMQNPRHLVRRRGQEARLRCSPMKGHSHVYWYRQLPEEGLKFMVYLQKENIIDESGMPKERFSAEFPKEGPSILRIQQVVRGDSAAYFCASSPETGTNEKLFFGSGTQLSVL.

This clone appeared a single time. The DNA for the CDR3 is TGTGCCAGCTCACCACCAACAGCCCTTTCTGGGGCCAACGTCCTGACTTTC. The encoded protein is CASSPPTALSGANVLTF. This rearrangement joins TRBV18 to TRBJ2-6; D call uncertain. Trimming cost V 0 bases and J 1 base, with 10 bases left between them. This CDR3 has 17 residues. Looked up from germline, CDR1 is KGHSH and CDR2 is LQKENI.

This clone has only one observation. The genes are TRBV5-8 and TRBJ1-5, with 10 bases fitting TRBD1. After removal of 4 bases from V and 7 bases from J, the junction contained 8 bases not matched to a gene. CDR1 SGHTS and CDR2 YDEGEE come from the germline V gene. The CDR3 runs to 15 residues. The CDR3 DNA reads TGTGCCAGCAGCCCGAGACAGGGGGCGCGGCAGCCCCAGCATTTT. Translating gives CASSPRQGARQPQHF.

The rearrangement uses TRBV19 and TRBJ1-2; D remains ambiguous. The V end was cut by 6 bases, the J end by 7 bases, with 9 bases between. Germline CDR1 and CDR2: LNHDA and SQIVND (reference sequence). The CDR3 totals 11 residues. For the CDR3, the DNA is TGTGCCAGTAGACTGTCGGGTGGCTACACCTTC. It yields the protein CASRLSGGYTF.

V is TRBV6-5 and J is TRBJ2-3; D unresolved. Trimming left V 5 bases short and J 5 bases short, with 5 bases between. Germline V gene sequence: CDR1 MNHEY, CDR2 SVGAGI. The CDR3 totals 11 residues. The DNA for the CDR3 is TGTGCCAGCAGTCGGTTAGATACGCAGTATTTT. This translates into CASSRLDTQYF.

The chain couples TRBV5-4 to TRBJ2-2, with D unresolved. CDR1 SGHNT and CDR2 YYREEE come from the germline V gene (reference sequence). The CDR3 runs 14 residues. Trimming left V 1 base short and J 6 bases short, with 10 bases between. CDR3 protein: CASSLQASSGELFF. DNA for the CDR3: TGTGCCAGCAGCTTGCAGGCCTCGTCCGGGGAGCTGTTTTTT.

The rearrangement joins TRBV6-5 to TRBJ1-4; 8 bases line up with TRBD1. CDR1 is MNHEY, CDR2 SVGAGI, per germline. The CDR3 runs to 14 residues. The J segment lost 8 bases and the V segment lost 5 bases, leaving 7 bases of the junction unmatched. The CDR3 sequence: CASSPGQGGEKLFF. In DNA, the CDR3 is TGTGCCAGCAGTCCAGGACAGGGAGGAGAAAAACTGTTTTTT.

The gene calls are TRBV18 and TRBJ2-7; 10 bases are a match to TRBD1. The CDR3 contains 15 residues. The V and J ends lost 6 bases and 3 bases, in that order; junction bases with no gene match: 8. From germline, CDR1 is KGHSH and CDR2 LQKENI. CDR3 bases: TGTGCCAGCTCCCAGGGGACAGGGGAACTCTACGAGCAGTACTTC. This translates into CASSQGTGELYEQYF.

A few counts support this clone. The rearrangement joins TRBV29-1 to TRBJ1-1; TRBD1 might be the D (5 bases). CDR3 length: 13 residues. Trimming left V 4 bases short and J 5 bases short, with 14 bases between. Germline V gives CDR1 SQVTM, CDR2 ANQGSEA. CDR3 sequence (DNA): TGCAGCGTTGTCGGCGGGGGAGAAACTGAAGCTTTCTTT. Its protein is CSVVGGGETEAFF.

This clone was counted a single time. The chain combines TRBV28 with TRBJ1-5; the D is unclear. The V gene's germline CDR1 is MDHEN and CDR2 SYDVKM. The CDR3 is 14 amino acids. V lost 4 bases to trimming and J lost 8 bases, with 15 bases between them. CDR3 loop: CASSSDSKTEPQHF. CDR3 in DNA: TGTGCCAGCAGTTCAGACTCAAAGACGGAGCCCCAGCATTTT.

The chain carries TRBV15 and TRBJ2-3; D perhaps matches TRBD1 (6 bases). The CDR3 contains 15 residues. With 0 bases removed from V and 2 bases from J, the gap between germline ends came to 9 bases. From germline, CDR1 is LNHNV and CDR2 YYDKDF (reference sequence). In nucleotides, the CDR3 is TGTGCCACCAGCAGAGATAGACAGGCCACAGATACGCAGTATTTT. It encodes CATSRDRQATDTQYF.

The V gene is TRBV15, the J gene TRBJ2-1; TRBD2 aligns across 10 bases. CDR3 length equals 16 residues. CDR1 and CDR2 (germline): LNHNV, YYDKDF (reference sequence). Trimming at V came to 4 bases and at J to 0 bases, leaving 3 bases not matched to a gene. The CDR3 region has the DNA TGTGCCACCAGCATCCCTAGCGGGAGCTCCTACAATGAGCAGTTCTTC. This sequence encodes CATSIPSGSSYNEQFF.

This clone was recorded once. This rearrangement joins TRBV5-1 to TRBJ1-2, with D unclear. The CDR3 has 12 residues. V lost 5 bases and J 3 bases, leaving 8 bases between the germline ends. Germline lookup yields CDR1 SGHRS and CDR2 YFSETQ. CDR3 DNA: TGCGCCAGCAGGGGCCTTGACTATGGCTACACCTTC. Residues: CASRGLDYGYTF.